What follows are 21 T cell receptor beta chains derived from one specimen sequenced in a study of blood T cell repertoires in COVID-19. The table came from immunoSEQ multiplex PCR; TCRdb's copy has only in-frame clones and leaves some out. The profile shows over 150,000 clones, 80% to 90% of them singletons. Sequences were obtained from peripheral blood. All receptors derive from a human donor in a cohort sampled during active COVID-19.

This clone turned up a few times. The genes are TRBV28 and TRBJ1-5, with TRBD1 matching 10 bases. V gave up 5 bases and J gave up 5 bases; unmatched junction bases: 6. This CDR3 is built from 15 residues. In germline, CDR1 is MDHEN, CDR2 SYDVKM. The CDR3 is CASSKGQGGDQPQHF. The DNA for the CDR3 is TGTGCCAGCAGTAAAGGACAGGGGGGGGATCAGCCCCAGCATTTT.

CDR3: CASSTATSGVLSYNEQFF. The CDR3 DNA reads TGTGCCAGCTCAACAGCTACTAGCGGGGTCCTCTCCTACAATGAGCAGTTCTTC. V is TRBV18 and J is TRBJ2-1; 10 positions match TRBD2. The germline V gene has CDR1 KGHSH and CDR2 LQKENI. J lost 0 bases, V lost 5 bases, and 10 bases had no gene match. This CDR3 is 18 amino acids long.

This clone was observed a few times. The chain combines TRBV10-3 with TRBJ1-2; no reliable D call. This CDR3 has 13 amino acids. Germline V CDR1 and CDR2: ENHRY, SYGVKD. Between the trimmed V and J ends, which lost 7 bases and 4 bases, there was a span of 13 bases. The CDR3 DNA follows: TGTGCCATCACGACGGGGATGAGCTATGGCTACACCTTC. As protein: CAITTGMSYGYTF.

Here the CDR3 DNA reads TGTGCCAGCAGTTTGAGGGACAGACAATCAGATACGCAGTATTTT. Translating it yields CASSLRDRQSDTQYF. The chain joins TRBV28 to TRBJ2-3, with 7 bases that match TRBD1. V was pared by 3 bases and J by 4 bases, with 7 bases of the junction left unmatched. CDR1 is MDHEN and CDR2 is SYDVKM in the germline V gene. This CDR3 contains 15 residues.

The genes are TRBV2 and TRBJ2-3; 10 bases align to TRBD2. Losses at the gene ends were 6 bases for V and 2 bases for J; bases not matched to a gene: 8. Germline V gene lookup returns CDR1 SNHLY and CDR2 FYNNEI. The CDR3 loop spans 16 amino acids. In DNA form, the CDR3 reads TGTGCCAGCAGCCCCCTAGCGGGAGTTGACACAGATACGCAGTATTTT. Encoded protein: CASSPLAGVDTDTQYF.

This chain joins TRBV4-1 and TRBJ1-5; D is ambiguous. CDR1 is MGHRA and CDR2 is YSYEKL in the germline V gene. The V and J ends lost 0 bases and 3 bases respectively, with 12 bases between them. The CDR3 extends over 16 amino acids. Written as DNA, the CDR3 is TGCGCCAGCAGCCAAGATCTGACAATATCCAATCAGCCCCAGCATTTT. Protein product: CASSQDLTISNQPQHF.

This chain joins TRBV5-5 and TRBJ2-7; no clear D gene. This CDR3 spans 14 amino acids. V lost 0 bases, J lost 3 bases, and 10 bases lay in between. CDR1 and CDR2 from the germline V gene are SGHKS and YYEKEE (reference sequence). The CDR3 loop is CASSLALYNYEQYF. CDR3 nucleotides: TGTGCCAGCAGCTTGGCCTTATACAACTACGAGCAGTACTTC.

The gene calls are TRBV7-7 and TRBJ2-2; no clear D. The V and J ends lost 1 base and 6 bases respectively, with 12 bases between them. Germline V CDR1 and CDR2: SSHAT, FNYEAQ (reference sequence). This CDR3 is built from 15 residues. In nucleotides, the CDR3 is TGTGCCAGCAGCTTAGAAGCAGGTTACGCCGGGGAGCTGTTTTTT. It yields the protein CASSLEAGYAGELFF.

CDR3 DNA sequence: TGTGCCAGCAGCCCCGGGACAGGGCTATTTGAGCAGTACTTC. Residues: CASSPGTGLFEQYF. The chain combines TRBV3-1 (or the pseudogene TRBV3-2) with TRBJ2-7; 9 nucleotides agree with TRBD1. Trimming took 4 bases from V and 7 from J; bases not matched to a gene: 8. CDR3 length: 14 residues. CDR1 is LGHDT, CDR2 YNNKEL, per germline (reference sequence).

The rearrangement links TRBV6-6 to TRBJ2-1; the D gene is possibly TRBD2 (6 bases). Germline loops: CDR1 MNHNY, CDR2 SVGAGI (reference sequence). CDR3 length: 16 residues. The V end lost 6 bases, the J end lost 2 bases, and 17 bases lay between the germline ends. CDR3 loop: CASSLTRRGTYNEQFF. The CDR3 DNA follows: TGTGCCAGCAGCCTTACTAGGCGCGGGACCTACAATGAGCAGTTCTTC.

The chain is built from TRBV18 and TRBJ2-7; TRBD1 matches at 8 bases. This CDR3 region has 15 residues. CDR1 KGHSH and CDR2 LQKENI come from the germline V gene. Trimming took 4 bases from V and 5 from J; bases not matched to a gene: 10. CDR3 sequence (DNA): TGTGCCAGCTCACTTTATCGACAGGGGATCGACGAGCAGTACTTC. Residues: CASSLYRQGIDEQYF.

This clone was detected once. V gene TRBV3-1 (or the pseudogene TRBV3-2) combines with J gene TRBJ1-5; 8 bases agree with TRBD1. With V trimmed by 1 base and J by 6 bases, 5 bases remained unmatched. CDR1 LGHDT and CDR2 YNNKEL come from the germline V gene (reference sequence). This CDR3 comprises 15 residues. The CDR3 loop is CASSQGRTGPQPQHF. For the CDR3, the DNA is TGTGCCAGCAGCCAAGGACGGACAGGGCCTCAGCCCCAGCATTTT.

This clone was detected many times. V is TRBV28 and J is TRBJ2-7; 8 positions match TRBD1. CDR3 length: 15 amino acids. Germline V gene sequence: CDR1 MDHEN, CDR2 SYDVKM. V lost 6 bases and J lost 4; bases outside the gene matches: 11. As DNA, the CDR3 is TGTGCCAGCAGGCTACAGGGGGACCGATCGTACGAGCAGTACTTC. Translated: CASRLQGDRSYEQYF.

This rearrangement joins TRBV13 to TRBJ2-1; TRBD2 matches at 13 bases. V trimming: 5 bases; J trimming: 7 bases; junction bases outside the gene matches: 14. The CDR3 is 18 amino acids. Germline lookup yields CDR1 PRHDT and CDR2 FYEKMQ (reference sequence). The CDR3 coding sequence is TGTGCCAGCAGCGTACTAGCGGGAGGGCCGATCGTTTCGAATGAGCAGTTCTTC. As protein: CASSVLAGGPIVSNEQFF.

This chain joins TRBV6-2 or TRBV6-3 and TRBJ2-7; 9 bases fit TRBD2. Germline CDR1 MNHEY, CDR2 SVGEGT. The CDR3 runs to 14 residues. The V gene end was trimmed by 0 bases and the J gene end by 3 bases; junction bases not matched to a gene: 0. The CDR3 reads CASSYSTSGYEQYF. CDR3 sequence (DNA): TGTGCCAGCAGTTACTCGACTAGCGGCTACGAGCAGTACTTC.

V gene TRBV27 combines with J gene TRBJ2-7; TRBD1 matches at 8 bases. Germline trimming cut 4 bases from V and 5 bases from J; bases unmatched to any gene: 7. CDR3 length: 14 amino acids. Per germline, CDR1 MNHEY and CDR2 SMNVEV (reference sequence). The CDR3 DNA reads as TGTGCCAGCAGTTCCAAGACAGGGGTCCACGAGCAGTACTTC. This translates into CASSSKTGVHEQYF.

V is TRBV5-8 and J is TRBJ2-5; 8 nucleotides agree with TRBD1. This CDR3 spans 16 amino acids. CDR1 and CDR2 from the germline V gene are SGHTS and YDEGEE. V dropped 2 bases and J dropped 4; count of bases not matched to a gene: 10. CDR3 in DNA: TGTGCCAGCAGCTTACTGGGCAGGGGGCGAGGAGAGACCCAGTACTTC. This sequence encodes CASSLLGRGRGETQYF.

The chain has TRBV7-9 and TRBJ1-1; D gene uncertain. This CDR3 comprises 16 residues. With 4 bases removed from V and 6 bases from J, the gap between germline ends came to 21 bases. CDR1 and CDR2 from the germline V gene are SEHNR and FQNEAQ (reference sequence). The CDR3 sequence is CASSSPLEAKGAEAFF. In DNA, the CDR3 is TGTGCCAGCAGCTCACCTCTGGAGGCGAAGGGAGCTGAAGCTTTCTTT.

The chain carries TRBV6-2 or TRBV6-3 and TRBJ1-5, with 7 bases lining up with TRBD1. With V trimmed by 2 bases and J by 0 bases, 10 bases remained unmatched. There are 18 residues in the CDR3. Germline V CDR1 and CDR2: MNHEY, SVGEGT. The chain's CDR3 is CASSYRDSGRYSNQPQHF. The CDR3 coding sequence is TGTGCCAGCAGTTACCGGGACAGCGGCCGCTATAGCAATCAGCCCCAGCATTTT.

The chain employs TRBV28 and TRBJ1-6, with D unclear. V lost 10 bases to trimming and J lost 2 bases, with 9 bases between them. CDR1 and CDR2 (germline): MDHEN, SYDVKM. The CDR3 spans 13 residues. CDR3 in amino acids: CATSSPYNSPLHF. DNA for the CDR3: TGTGCCACCTCCAGTCCCTATAATTCACCCCTCCACTTT.

The genes are TRBV19 and TRBJ2-2, with a possible D match to TRBD2 (6 bases). Looked up from germline, CDR1 is LNHDA and CDR2 is SQIVND (reference sequence). This CDR3 has 13 amino acids. Trimming shortened V by 3 bases and J by 9 bases, and 11 bases separated the two germline ends. The CDR3 loop reads CASSIGTLRELFF. CDR3 coding DNA: TGTGCCAGTAGTATTGGGACTTTAAGGGAGCTGTTTTTT.